This T cell receptor (beta chain) was retrieved from a study of cytomegalovirus exposure and HLA in healthy donors. Study-level points and caveats: As a later analysis revealed, most CMV-associated TCR beta chains appeared HLA-restricted. Clonal expansion, a later analysis showed, was greater in HLA-associated TCR beta chains than in equally common others.

A word on this clone: Its specificity is unknown.

Donors consisted of healthy bone marrow donors. PCR was performed using 60 Vbeta and 13 Jbeta primers. TCRdb keeps only in-frame clones here, not all; method: immunoSEQ multiplex PCR. The sample carries around 98,000 clones, roughly 81% recorded once. The source of this sequence is a middle-aged man in good health and CMV-seronegative. Source material: PBMCs.

CDR3 coding DNA: TGTGCCAGCAGTGCCTGGACTGGGGGAGGCGGCGAGACCCAGTACTTC. Amino acid sequence: CASSAWTGGGGETQYF. The chain employs TRBV6-1 and TRBJ2-5; D might be TRBD2 (6 bases). Deletions cut 4 bases from V and 5 bases from J, with 20 bases between. This CDR3 spans 16 amino acids. CDR1 and CDR2 from the germline V gene are MNHNS and SASEGT.